A single sample is the source of the 5 T cell receptor beta chains below, sequenced in a study of T cells after posttransplantation cyclophosphamide. Cyclophosphamide on days +3 and +4 followed busulfan-fludarabine conditioning and a marrow graft. Data came from immunoSEQ multiplex PCR; TCRdb stores just in-frame clones and leaves some out. Among 5,000 to 6,500 clones listed, over 70% were seen once. Specimen: PBMCs, collected after allogeneic stem cell transplant with posttransplant cyclophosphamide. These receptors came from a male patient over 55 who received an allogeneic stem cell transplant from an unrelated donor, was CMV-positive, and had no GVHD. Some of the T cells may derive from the graft donor.

V and J are TRBV15 and TRBJ1-1; D ambiguous. The V end was cut by 0 bases, the J end by 0 bases, with 5 bases between. The germline V gene encodes CDR1 LNHNV and CDR2 YYDKDF (reference sequence). CDR3 length: 14 amino acids. The CDR3 DNA reads as TGTGCCACCAGCAGAGACCCAATGAACACTGAAGCTTTCTTT. Translating it yields CATSRDPMNTEAFF.

The rearrangement joins TRBV9 to TRBJ1-1; TRBD1 might be the D (6 bases). V lost 4 bases to trimming and J lost 3 bases, with 10 bases between them. The CDR3 extends over 13 amino acids. In germline, CDR1 is SGDLS, CDR2 YYNGEE. The CDR3 protein is CASSQTGYTEAFF. The DNA of the CDR3 is TGTGCCAGCAGCCAAACAGGGTACACTGAAGCTTTCTTT.

The chain couples TRBV5-1 to TRBJ2-4, with TRBD2 as a possible D gene (7 bases). Trimming took off 0 bases at V and 10 bases at J, with 17 bases between the two ends. The germline gives CDR1 SGHRS, CDR2 YFSETQ. The CDR3 totals 15 residues. The CDR3 sequence: CASSLEFPRGGIQYF. In nucleotides, the CDR3 is TGCGCCAGCAGCTTGGAATTTCCGAGGGGGGGGATTCAGTACTTC.

The chain combines TRBV18 with TRBJ1-6, with D tentatively TRBD1 (6 bases). Deletions cut 4 bases from V and 7 bases from J, with 11 bases between. The CDR3 runs 14 residues. CDR1 is KGHSH and CDR2 is LQKENI in the germline V gene. DNA for the CDR3: TGTGCCAGCTCACTAGGACAGATAAATTCACCCCTCCACTTT. It encodes CASSLGQINSPLHF.

The gene calls are TRBV18 and TRBJ2-2; 12 nucleotides match TRBD2. This CDR3 comprises 18 residues. Germline V lookup: CDR1 KGHSH, CDR2 LQKENI. After removal of 4 bases from V and 6 bases from J, the junction contained 12 bases not matched to a gene. The CDR3, as DNA: TGTGCCAGCTCACACCCCGCCCTAGCGGGGGGGCCGTCCGGGGAGCTGTTTTTT. Its translation: CASSHPALAGGPSGELFF. The full variable domain, its missing parts supplied by reference TRBV18 and TRBJ2-2, is NAGVMQNPRHLVRRRGQEARLRCSPMKGHSHVYWYRQLPEEGLKFMVYLQKENIIDESGMPKERFSAEFPKEGPSILRIQQVVRGDSAAYFCASSHPALAGGPSGELFFGEGSRLTVL.